The sequence of this T cell receptor (beta chain) was determined in a study of brain metastases from non-small cell lung cancer. Study results and limitations: Compared with their matched primary tumors, around 68% of brain metastases showed expanded T-cell clones. Metastases had sparse T cells but largely shared repertoires with primaries. Brain metastases had lower T-cell infiltration than primary tumors.

Turning to this clone: Its antigen remains unidentified.

The germline CDR1 and CDR2 sequences are SNHLY and FYNNEI. The V and J ends lost 3 bases and 3 bases, in that order; junction bases with no gene match: 6. This CDR3 has 17 residues. Sequencing used immunoSEQ multiplex PCR; TCRdb keeps in-frame clones, though not all of them. The sample includes approximately 1,600 clones, approximately 86% of them seen just once. The sample was primary lung tumor tissue. The source is a donor aged 40 or older with non-small cell lung cancer. The chain couples TRBV2 to TRBJ1-6; TRBD1 aligns across 9 bases. The chain's CDR3 is CASSEGTGYGYNSPLHF. CDR3 bases: TGTGCCAGCAGTGAGGGGACAGGGTACGGCTATAATTCACCCCTCCACTTT.